This T cell receptor (beta chain) was obtained from a study of low-dose radiotherapy and immunotherapy resistance in tumors (dated by TCRdb to between 2021 and 2022). Background for the entire study: In Cohort 1, each fraction delivered 0.5 Gy every 2 weeks, and the prescribed total PTV dose was 6.5 Gy. Patients in Cohort 2 were given 1 Gy per fraction every two weeks, for a total of 13 Gy across 26 weeks. Nivolumab was administered intravenously as a 240 mg flat dose every two weeks, and ipilimumab was administered intravenously at 1 mg/kg every six weeks. Every two weeks, patients got intravenous cyclophosphamide at 200 mg/m2, given one day ahead of each radiation and immunotherapy administration. The trial did not randomize participants into treatment groups. Patients took aspirin 300 mg orally once daily for four cycles, starting on cycle 1 day 1. The translational analysis covered eight patients: three from the first dose cohort and the first five from the second dose cohort.

Points on this clonotype: Its antigen is not yet known. At one boundary the junction diverges from the germline segment, which might be a read error.

First-strand cDNA was synthesized with Superscript III and a set of TRAV- and TRBV-specific primers, covering both TCRalpha and TCRbeta chains. TCRs were amplified with Phusion for around 19 PCR cycles, with a constant-region primer paired with the adapter attached to the V primers. The isolated mRNA was amplified using the MessageAmp II aRNA Amplification Kit, with in vitro transcription performed for 15 to 20 hours at 37 degrees C. The Dynabeads mRNA DIRECT Purification Kit was used to isolate mRNA for TCR sequencing. A second approximately 25-cycle Phusion PCR added indexed Illumina adapters, and products were purified with AMPure XP beads. The paper's processing steps were these. Custom Perl scripts were used to pool TCR sequences that encoded the same protein, to remove out-of-frame sequences, and to calculate the abundance of each clonotype. Any TCR sequence supported by only a single read was excluded from analysis. Among the metrics used to describe the repertoires were Shannon entropy, Gini index, clonality, richness, and the frequency of TCRs shared between repertoires. Using fastp at Q25 and MiXCR, TCRdb reprocessed the public reads and kept productive beta chains. Records with the same CDR3 protein are collapsed into one entry carrying the most frequent genes and DNA. The V and J calls were determined by TCRdb, not by the authors. The sample yields about 13,000 distinct CDR3 sequences; 60% were counted once. The ten largest clones capture 6% to 8.5% of the sample.

From the germline V gene, CDR1 is MDHEN and CDR2 is SYDVKM. From cysteine to phenylalanine, the CDR3 is 14 amino acids long. Only the CDR3 part of the read is kept: 42 bases, read in frame from the first base. Donors were enrolled in RACIN, a single-arm phase I dose-escalation trial combining nivolumab, ipilimumab, aspirin, low-dose cyclophosphamide and low-dose radiotherapy. Eligible patients had advanced, TIL-negative solid tumors. The sequence was collected from a human donor with advanced metastatic prostate, ovarian, gallbladder or colorectal cancer (not recorded which). This table probably holds off-target reads from a library built for another chain. The chain is assembled from TRBV28 and TRBJ1-5, and perhaps TRBD1 as D gene, on 6 matching bases. CDR3 protein: CPSSPGQIWGPQHF. The DNA is TGTCCCAGCAGCCCCGGACAGATCTGGGGGCCCCAGCATTTT.